Following are 30 T cell receptor beta chains from one sample sequenced in a study of cytomegalovirus exposure and HLA in healthy donors. Both 60 Vbeta primers and 13 Jbeta primers went into the PCR. TCRdb's copy holds only in-frame clones and misses some; the assay was immunoSEQ multiplex PCR. Of about 150,000 clones in the sample, about four fifths were seen once. The material sequenced was PBMCs. Receptors originate from a man aged 45-60 years in good health and CMV-seropositive.

This chain links TRBV19 with TRBJ2-5; TRBD2 agrees at 7 bases. This CDR3 has 16 residues. The V segment lost 3 bases and the J segment 0 bases; nucleotides outside the gene matches: 7. The germline gives CDR1 LNHDA, CDR2 SQIVND (reference sequence). Here the CDR3 reads CASSIHQAGNQETQYF. The CDR3 DNA reads TGTGCCAGTAGTATTCACCAAGCGGGAAACCAAGAGACCCAGTACTTC. Full variable domain (remainder filled in from reference TRBV19 and TRBJ2-5): DGGITQSPKYLFRKEGQNVTLSCEQNLNHDAMYWYRQDPGQGLRLIYYSQIVNDFQKGDIAEGYSVSREKKESFPLTVTSAQKNPTAFYLCASSIHQAGNQETQYFGPGTRLLVL.

CDR3 in amino acids: CATSRDRGWGEAFF. The CDR3 DNA reads as TGTGCCACCAGCAGAGACAGGGGGTGGGGTGAAGCTTTCTTT. This sequence joins TRBV15 and TRBJ1-1; 7 bases are a match to TRBD1. Losses at the gene ends were 0 bases for V and 7 bases for J; bases not matched to a gene: 5. The CDR3 length is 14 residues. Germline loops: CDR1 LNHNV, CDR2 YYDKDF (reference sequence).

J is TRBJ2-7 and V is TRBV11-3; TRBD1 agrees at 9 bases. The CDR3 sequence is 15 residues long. The V segment lost 4 bases and the J segment 4 bases; nucleotides outside the gene matches: 8. Germline V gene lookup returns CDR1 SGHNT and CDR2 YENEEA. CDR3 nucleotide sequence: TGTGCCAGCAGCTCGCCCGGGACAGGGAGGTACGAGCAGTACTTC. It yields the protein CASSSPGTGRYEQYF.

Only a few counts were recorded for this clone. CDR3 in DNA: TGTGCCAGTAAGCAGGGTCATCCCTACGAGCAGTACTTC. Protein product: CASKQGHPYEQYF. The J gene is TRBJ2-7, the V gene TRBV19; D may be TRBD1 (5 bases). The germline V and J ends were trimmed by 7 bases and 2 bases, with 12 bases remaining between them. CDR1 and CDR2 from the germline V gene are LNHDA and SQIVND (reference sequence). This CDR3 contains 13 residues.

The V gene is TRBV29-1, the J gene TRBJ2-5; D may be TRBD1 (5 bases). Near its end, the DNA agrees better with TRBJ2-7, so the J call may be wrong. Germline CDR1 and CDR2: SQVTM and ANQGSEA. This CDR3 has 12 amino acids. The CDR3 nucleotides read TGCAGCGTTGAGCAGGGATCCTACGAGCAGTACTTC. Its translation: CSVEQGSYEQYF.

This sequence joins TRBV27 and TRBJ1-2; no reliable D call. The CDR3 has 14 amino acids. With 1 base removed from V and 4 bases from J, the gap between germline ends came to 10 bases. Germline V gives CDR1 MNHEY, CDR2 SMNVEV (reference sequence). The CDR3 here is CASSLFGDSYGYTF. CDR3 coding DNA: TGTGCCAGCAGTTTATTTGGCGACTCCTATGGCTACACCTTC.

The chain recombines TRBV4-1 with TRBJ2-1; D gene unclear. V lost 0 bases to trimming and J lost 12 bases, with 15 bases between them. There are 14 residues in the CDR3. Looked up from germline, CDR1 is MGHRA and CDR2 is YSYEKL. The CDR3 reads CASSQDHSPLAQFF. The CDR3, as DNA: TGCGCCAGCAGCCAAGACCATTCTCCCTTGGCGCAGTTCTTC.

This clone appeared a few times. This chain uses TRBV28 with TRBJ2-1; 16 bases are a match to TRBD2. Germline V gives CDR1 MDHEN, CDR2 SYDVKM. The CDR3 spans 18 residues. With V trimmed by 5 bases and J by 4 bases, 8 bases remained unmatched. The CDR3 loop is CASSPGTSGRGPYNEQFF. The CDR3, as DNA: TGTGCCAGCAGTCCGGGGACTAGCGGGAGGGGGCCGTACAATGAGCAGTTCTTC.

The rearrangement links TRBV21-1 to TRBJ1-5; TRBD1, the table's D call, was not compared with the DNA. TRBV21-1 corresponds to a pseudogene. CDR3 length: 14 amino acids. CDR3 amino acids: CASSMTGRYQPQHF. In DNA form, the CDR3 reads TGTGCCAGCAGTATGACAGGTAGGTATCAGCCCCAGCATTTT.

This clone occurred a few times. J is TRBJ1-2 and V is TRBV5-1, with TRBD1 identical over 7 bases. The trim removed 4 bases at V and 4 bases at J, leaving 10 bases unmatched. The CDR3 is 15 amino acids. Germline V CDR1 and CDR2: SGHRS, YFSETQ. Written as DNA, the CDR3 is TGCGCCAGCAGCCCTACCTACGGACAGGCCTATGGCTACACCTTC. This translates into CASSPTYGQAYGYTF.

This chain links TRBV27 with TRBJ1-4, with no clear D. V lost 2 bases, J lost 8 bases, and 12 bases lay in between. CDR1 is MNHEY, CDR2 SMNVEV, per germline (reference sequence). The CDR3 loop spans 14 amino acids. The CDR3 here is CASSLGRRGEKLFF. The DNA for the CDR3 is TGTGCCAGCAGTTTAGGGCGGAGAGGGGAAAAACTGTTTTTT.

Remarks on this clone: One end of the junction fails to match germline, which may point to a read error. This chain connects TRBV7-9 to TRBJ2-1; tentative D call: TRBD1 (5 bases). CDR1 SEHNR and CDR2 FQNEAQ come from the germline V gene (reference sequence). This CDR3 is built from 15 residues. The CDR3 nucleotides read TGTTCCAGCAGCTTAAGTGCGTCAGGGAAGCATGAGCAGTTCTTC. It is translated as CSSSLSASGKHEQFF. The full variable domain, completed using reference TRBV7-9 and TRBJ2-1, is DTGVSQNPRHKITKRGQNVTFRCDPISEHNRLYWYRQTLGQGPEFLTYFQNEAQLEKSRLLSDRFSAERPKGSFSTLEIQRTEQGDSAMYLCSSSLSASGKHEQFFGPGTRLTVL.

This sequence joins TRBV20-1 and TRBJ1-1; D is ambiguous. Trimming shortened V by 8 bases and J by 3 bases, and 7 bases separated the two germline ends. The CDR3 is 10 amino acids. CDR1 and CDR2 from the germline V gene are DFQATT and SNEGSKA (reference sequence). The CDR3 DNA follows: TGCAGTCGGGTTCACACTGAAGCTTTCTTT. Its translation is CSRVHTEAFF.

The chain carries TRBV18 and TRBJ2-5, with 9 bases aligning to TRBD1. The ends lost 0 bases at V and 3 bases at J; junction bases unmatched: 8. The V gene's germline CDR1 is KGHSH and CDR2 LQKENI. The length of the CDR3 is 17 residues. CDR3: CASSPPGQGTGEETQYF. In DNA, the CDR3 is TGTGCCAGCTCACCACCGGGACAGGGTACAGGCGAAGAGACCCAGTACTTC.

The chain links TRBV29-1 to TRBJ2-1; 9 nucleotides align to TRBD1. With 8 bases clipped from V and 6 bases from J, the junction kept 14 bases outside the gene matches. This CDR3 comprises 15 residues. Germline lookup yields CDR1 SQVTM and CDR2 ANQGSEA. The CDR3 coding sequence is TGCAGCACCCCAGAGCAGACAGGGGGGACCAATGAGCAGTTCTTC. As protein: CSTPEQTGGTNEQFF.

The rearrangement uses TRBV10-2 and TRBJ2-5; D may be TRBD2 (7 bases). CDR3 length: 16 residues. Trimming shortened V by 0 bases and J by 5 bases, and 16 bases separated the two germline ends. CDR1 WSHSY and CDR2 SAAADI come from the germline V gene. The CDR3 DNA is TGCGCCAGCAGTGAGTCTACGGGGGGCGCACGGGAGACCCAGTACTTC. Translation gives CASSESTGGARETQYF.

This chain joins TRBV5-1 and TRBJ2-5; 8 nucleotides agree with TRBD2. V dropped 3 bases and J dropped 10; count of bases not matched to a gene: 11. The CDR3 totals 14 residues. Germline-derived CDR1 and CDR2 are SGHRS and YFSETQ. CDR3 in amino acids: CASSSGLAGQLQYF. DNA for the CDR3: TGCGCCAGCAGCTCAGGGCTAGCGGGCCAGCTCCAGTACTTC.

The genes are TRBV9 and TRBJ2-2; 7 bases fit TRBD2. V was clipped by 0 bases and J by 6 bases; unmatched bases: 8. The CDR3 totals 16 residues. The V gene's germline CDR1 is SGDLS and CDR2 YYNGEE. The CDR3 loop is CASSVATGGVAGELFF. The CDR3 nucleotides read TGTGCCAGCAGCGTAGCTACTGGGGGGGTTGCCGGGGAGCTGTTTTTT.

This clone was seen a few times. V is TRBV27 and J is TRBJ2-1; possibly TRBD2 for D (5 bases). The germline V gene encodes CDR1 MNHEY and CDR2 SMNVEV (reference sequence). Deletions cut 3 bases from V and 4 bases from J, with 7 bases between. There are 13 residues in the CDR3. The DNA of the CDR3 is TGTGCCAGCAGTTTCCGAGGGTACAATGAGCAGTTCTTC. Translated: CASSFRGYNEQFF.

This sequence joins TRBV28 and TRBJ2-7; 10 nucleotides line up with TRBD1. Germline V lookup: CDR1 MDHEN, CDR2 SYDVKM. The CDR3 loop spans 16 amino acids. V gave up 5 bases and J gave up 4 bases; unmatched junction bases: 11. This CDR3 reads CASSPGIGTGAYEQYF. DNA of the CDR3: TGTGCCAGCAGTCCCGGTATCGGGACAGGGGCTTACGAGCAGTACTTC.

This chain links TRBV9 with TRBJ1-2; 7 bases are shared with TRBD1. This CDR3 has 13 residues. The junction had 4 bases not matched to a gene; V was cut back by 3 bases and J by 5 bases. The germline gives CDR1 SGDLS, CDR2 YYNGEE. CDR3 loop: CASSEGQRYGYTF. Here the CDR3 DNA reads TGTGCCAGCAGCGAGGGACAGAGGTATGGCTACACCTTC.

This clone was found once. In DNA form, the CDR3 reads TGTGCCAGCAGTAGACAGGGGACGACTGAAGCTTTCTTT. This encodes CASSRQGTTEAFF. V is TRBV2 and J is TRBJ1-1; 8 nucleotides align to TRBD1. Per germline, CDR1 SNHLY and CDR2 FYNNEI. The CDR3 is 13 residues long. With 5 bases clipped from V and 5 bases from J, the junction kept 4 bases outside the gene matches.

The rearrangement links TRBV28 to TRBJ1-1; weak D call: TRBD1 (5 bases). Germline V gene data show CDR1 as MDHEN and CDR2 as SYDVKM. V was pared by 2 bases and J by 6 bases, with 13 bases between. This CDR3 has 14 residues. Written as DNA, the CDR3 is TGTGCCAGCAGTTTAGTTCCTCGGGGGTCTGAAGCTTTCTTT. This gives the protein CASSLVPRGSEAFF.

In this sample, this clone turned up a few times. The chain joins TRBV25-1 to TRBJ2-3; D is possibly TRBD1 (6 bases). The length of the CDR3 is 18 residues. Trimming removed 6 bases at V and 8 bases at J, with 30 bases between. Germline V gene data show CDR1 as MGHDK and CDR2 as SYGVNS. The CDR3 spells CASRINVGVGTMMSTQYF. The CDR3 nucleotides are TGTGCCAGCAGGATTAATGTGGGTGTCGGGACAATGATGAGTACGCAGTATTTT.

The sample holds a few counts of this clone. The DNA for the CDR3 is TGTGCCAGCGGACAGGGGGCCCCGGGAGGGGGCTACACCTTC. This codes for CASGQGAPGGGYTF. The rearrangement joins TRBV19 to TRBJ1-2; 11 bases line up with TRBD1. The CDR3 covers 14 residues. J was trimmed by 8 bases and V by 9 bases; bases with no gene match: 11. The V gene's germline CDR1 is LNHDA and CDR2 SQIVND (reference sequence).

A note on this clone: The junction does not match germline at one end; this may be a read error. V usage is TRBV7-7 and J usage is TRBJ2-1; a weak D match, TRBD2 (6 bases). The V gene's germline CDR1 is SSHAT and CDR2 FNYEAQ (reference sequence). There are 13 residues in the CDR3. The CDR3 nucleotides read TGTGCTAGCAGCTTATCCGCCGGGACTTATCTGTTCTTC. This codes for CASSLSAGTYLFF. Complete variable domain (other parts from reference TRBV7-7 and TRBJ2-1): GAGVSQSPRYKVTKRGQDVTLRCDPISSHATLYWYQQALGQGPEFLTYFNYEAQPDKSGLPSDRFSAERPEGSISTLTIQRTEQRDSAMYRCASSLSAGTYLFFGPGTRLTVL.

This chain joins TRBV5-1 and TRBJ2-5; possible D gene TRBD1, 5 bases. The CDR3 runs 14 residues. CDR1 and CDR2 from the germline V gene are SGHRS and YFSETQ. V lost 4 bases to trimming and J lost 1 base, with 11 bases between them. In nucleotides, the CDR3 is TGCGCCAGCAGCACACAGGCCGGCCAAGAGACCCAGTACTTC. Encoded protein: CASSTQAGQETQYF.

The V and J genes are TRBV28 and TRBJ1-1; 7 nucleotides match TRBD1. Per germline, CDR1 MDHEN and CDR2 SYDVKM. The CDR3 extends over 15 amino acids. V shed 5 bases, J shed 1 base, and the junction held 7 bases outside the gene matches. The CDR3 sequence: CASSRYRGGNTEAFF. Written as DNA, the CDR3 is TGTGCCAGCAGTCGGTACAGGGGAGGGAACACTGAAGCTTTCTTT.

The gene calls are TRBV5-4 and TRBJ2-5; 12 bases align to TRBD2. V lost 1 base to trimming and J lost 7 bases; unmatched junction nucleotides: 8. Germline V gives CDR1 SGHNT, CDR2 YYREEE (reference sequence). This CDR3 has 16 amino acids. The chain's CDR3 is CASSLWASGGVVTQYF. The CDR3 nucleotides are TGTGCCAGCAGCTTGTGGGCTAGCGGGGGGGTAGTGACCCAGTACTTC. The full variable domain, in which reference TRBV5-4 and TRBJ2-5 provide the parts outside the CDR3, is ETGVTQSPTHLIKTRGQQVTLRCSSQSGHNTVSWYQQALGQGPQFIFQYYREEENGRGNFPPRFSGLQFPNYSSELNVNALELDDSALYLCASSLWASGGVVTQYFGPGTRLLVL.

This clone has just a few counts. The rearrangement joins TRBV5-5 to TRBJ2-1; no clear D. CDR1 and CDR2 (germline): SGHKS, YYEKEE (reference sequence). The germline V and J ends were trimmed by 7 bases and 10 bases, with 15 bases remaining between them. This CDR3 has 12 residues. The DNA for the CDR3 is TGTGCCAGCCAAAGAGTCGAGCCAGAGCAGTTCTTC. This sequence encodes CASQRVEPEQFF.